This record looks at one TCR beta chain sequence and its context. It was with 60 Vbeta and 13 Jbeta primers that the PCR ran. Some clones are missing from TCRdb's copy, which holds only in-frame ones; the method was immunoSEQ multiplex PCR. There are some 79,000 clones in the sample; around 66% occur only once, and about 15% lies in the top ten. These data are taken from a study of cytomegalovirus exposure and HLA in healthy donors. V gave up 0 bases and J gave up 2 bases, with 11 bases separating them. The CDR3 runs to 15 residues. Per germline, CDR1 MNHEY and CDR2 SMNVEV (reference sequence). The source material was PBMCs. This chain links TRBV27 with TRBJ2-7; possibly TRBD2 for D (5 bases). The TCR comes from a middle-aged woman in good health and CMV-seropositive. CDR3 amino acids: CASSLSGFGAYEQYF. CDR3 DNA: TGTGCCAGCAGTTTATCAGGGTTCGGGGCCTACGAGCAGTACTTC.